A single sample gave rise to the 29 T cell receptor beta chains below, sequenced in a study of cytomegalovirus exposure and HLA in healthy donors (dated by TCRdb to 2016 to 2017). Libraries were prepared through the immunoSEQ multiplex PCR assay. The multiplex PCR relied on a mix of 60 forward primers for TCR Vbeta segments and 13 reverse primers for TCR Jbeta segments. TCRdb stores this immuneACCESS table with in-frame sequences only. Part of the clones is absent; in the studies checked, under half of the shortfall reflects unresolved V genes, and no reason is known for the rest. The sample records some 120,000 clones, roughly 75% of which are singletons. The ten largest clones add up to roughly a tenth of the sample. The sequenced sample consisted of PBMCs. These receptors all stem from a man aged 30-40 years in good health and CMV-seropositive.

This chain links TRBV4-1 with TRBJ2-5; D is perhaps TRBD1 (6 bases). V lost 3 bases, J lost 7 bases, and 18 bases lay in between. The germline V gene encodes CDR1 MGHRA and CDR2 YSYEKL. The CDR3 is made up of 15 amino acids. Here the CDR3 reads CASSQVDEDSGTQYF. The CDR3 nucleotides are TGCGCCAGCAGCCAGGTAGATGAGGACAGTGGGACCCAGTACTTC.

The chain combines TRBV11-3 with TRBJ2-5; D might be TRBD2 (6 bases). Trimming removed 0 bases at V and 4 bases at J, with 12 bases between. The CDR3 runs 15 residues. The V gene's germline CDR1 is SGHNT and CDR2 YENEEA. CDR3 coding DNA: TGTGCCAGCAGCTTAGATGGAGGGGCGGGAGAGACCCAGTACTTC. Its protein product is CASSLDGGAGETQYF. The full variable domain, completed using reference TRBV11-3 and TRBJ2-5, is EAGVVQSPRYKIIEKKQPVAFWCNPISGHNTLYWYLQNLGQGPELLIRYENEEAVDDSQLPKDRFSAERLKGVDSTLKIQPAELGDSAVYLCASSLDGGAGETQYFGPGTRLLVL.

CDR3 bases: TGTGCCTGGTCCGGCGGACTAGCAAGTATCCCGCAGTATTTT. Translation gives CAWSGGLASIPQYF. This rearrangement joins TRBV30 to TRBJ2-3, with TRBD2 matching over 8 bases. CDR1 and CDR2 from the germline V gene are GTSNPN and SVGIG (reference sequence). With V trimmed by 5 bases and J by 10 bases, 14 bases remained unmatched. The CDR3 totals 14 residues.

This clone has a handful of counts. The V and J genes are TRBV6-1 and TRBJ2-5, with TRBD1 matching 9 bases. This CDR3 spans 16 amino acids. Germline CDR1 is MNHNS and CDR2 is SASEGT. The ends lost 4 bases at V and 4 bases at J; junction bases unmatched: 10. The CDR3 DNA is TGTGCCAGCAGTGTGTTGGACAGGGGAGGTGGAGAGACCCAGTACTTC. Translating gives CASSVLDRGGGETQYF.

The V gene is TRBV4-3, the J gene TRBJ2-1, with 15 bases matching TRBD2. Germline V gene sequence: CDR1 LGHNA, CDR2 YSLEER. Unmatched junction bases numbered 2, after V lost 3 bases and J lost 8 bases. The CDR3 consists of 15 residues. The CDR3, as DNA: TGCGCCAGCAGCCAGGGACTAGCGGGAGGTTATGAGCAGTTCTTC. Translating it yields CASSQGLAGGYEQFF.

The genes are TRBV6-6 and TRBJ2-1; 8 positions agree with TRBD2. The V gene's germline CDR1 is MNHNY and CDR2 SVGAGI (reference sequence). The CDR3 has 14 residues. Unmatched junction bases numbered 8, after V lost 5 bases and J lost 8 bases. The CDR3 DNA reads TGTGCCAGCAGTCGGGGGGGCGGGGACGATGAGCAGTTCTTC. It is translated as CASSRGGGDDEQFF.

V is TRBV4-3 and J is TRBJ2-3; 10 nucleotides agree with TRBD2. CDR1 and CDR2 from the germline V gene are LGHNA and YSLEER. The V segment lost 3 bases and the J segment 5 bases; nucleotides outside the gene matches: 2. This CDR3 contains 14 residues. The CDR3 region is CASSHASGRDTQYF. CDR3 bases: TGCGCCAGCAGCCACGCTAGCGGGAGAGATACGCAGTATTTT.

The chain recombines TRBV7-2 with TRBJ2-3; D remains ambiguous. The CDR3 has 13 residues. Germline loops: CDR1 SGHTA, CDR2 FQGNSA. V lost 6 bases, J lost 6 bases, and 13 bases lay in between. CDR3 sequence (DNA): TGTGCCAGCAGTTTAAGACATGCGGATACGCAGTATTTT. Protein product: CASSLRHADTQYF.

The chain uses TRBV14 and TRBJ2-3, with D possibly TRBD1 on 6 matching bases. Trimming stripped 1 base from V and 3 bases from J, with 14 bases between. Per germline, CDR1 SGHDN and CDR2 FVKESK. The CDR3 length is 16 residues. The CDR3 DNA reads as TGTGCCAGCAGCCAAGTTGGGGGCCTGGAGACAGATACGCAGTATTTT. Its translation: CASSQVGGLETDTQYF. The full variable domain, its missing parts supplied by reference TRBV14 and TRBJ2-3, is EAGVTQFPSHSVIEKGQTVTLRCDPISGHDNLYWYRRVMGKEIKFLLHFVKESKQDESGMPNNRFLAERTGGTYSTLKVQPAELEDSGVYFCASSQVGGLETDTQYFGPGTRLTVL.

V usage is TRBV18 and J usage is TRBJ2-7; TRBD2 might be the D (6 bases). This CDR3 region has 14 residues. Germline V gives CDR1 KGHSH, CDR2 LQKENI. Between the trimmed V and J ends, which lost 4 bases and 4 bases, there was a span of 14 bases. This CDR3 reads CASSLRDGGYEQYF. The CDR3 DNA reads TGTGCCAGCTCACTCCGGGACGGGGGTTACGAGCAGTACTTC.

CDR3 sequence (DNA): TGCGCCAGCAGCAACCGAGGTGGGACTAGCGGGATTAGGAGCTCCTACAATGAGCAGTTCTTC. Translated, it gives CASSNRGGTSGIRSSYNEQFF. The chain is built from TRBV5-1 and TRBJ2-1; TRBD2 aligns across 13 bases. Per the germline V gene, CDR1 is SGHRS and CDR2 is YFSETQ. The V segment lost 4 bases and the J segment 0 bases; nucleotides outside the gene matches: 16. The CDR3 loop spans 21 amino acids.

This chain uses TRBV10-3 with TRBJ2-4; TRBD2 agrees at 7 bases. Germline values: CDR1 ENHRY, CDR2 SYGVKD. V was pared by 5 bases and J by 8 bases, with 9 bases of the junction left unmatched. The CDR3 length is 14 residues. For the CDR3, the DNA is TGTGCCATCAGTCCAGGCGGGAGTCGGGACATTCAGTACTTC. It codes for CAISPGGSRDIQYF.

The rearrangement links TRBV27 to TRBJ2-7; D remains ambiguous. Trimming removed 3 bases at V and 2 bases at J, with 8 bases between. The germline V gene encodes CDR1 MNHEY and CDR2 SMNVEV (reference sequence). This CDR3 spans 13 amino acids. DNA of the CDR3: TGTGCCAGCAGTTTCACAGCAACCTACGAGCAGTACTTC. Translated: CASSFTATYEQYF.

The genes are TRBV6-1 and TRBJ2-3; 7 bases fit TRBD1. The CDR3 contains 13 residues. Germline V gives CDR1 MNHNS, CDR2 SASEGT. Germline trimming cut 6 bases from V and 2 bases from J; bases unmatched to any gene: 2. CDR3 sequence reads: CASRDRLTDTQYF. The CDR3 nucleotides read TGTGCCAGCAGGGACAGGCTCACAGATACGCAGTATTTT.

The V and J genes are TRBV6-1 and TRBJ1-4, with a weak D call TRBD1 (6 bases). This CDR3 spans 19 amino acids. V was cut by 3 bases and J by 4 bases, with 24 bases left in between. The germline gives CDR1 MNHNS, CDR2 SASEGT. DNA for the CDR3: TGTGCCAGCAGTGATCACAGGGCGGAAAAAACGCGGGTTAATGAAAAACTGTTTTTT. As protein: CASSDHRAEKTRVNEKLFF.

The count of this clone is one. This chain joins TRBV9 and TRBJ2-7, with TRBD2 matching 7 bases. The V gene end was trimmed by 4 bases and the J gene end by 3 bases; junction bases not matched to a gene: 19. The CDR3 is made up of 18 amino acids. Germline loops: CDR1 SGDLS, CDR2 YYNGEE. CDR3 protein: CASSPDPSGSKVVYEQYF. CDR3 in DNA: TGTGCCAGCAGCCCCGACCCTAGCGGCTCCAAGGTGGTCTACGAGCAGTACTTC.

The genes are TRBV7-3 and TRBJ2-1, with D uncertain. Germline V gene sequence: CDR1 SGHTA, CDR2 FQGTGA. The CDR3 loop spans 13 amino acids. Trimming removed 5 bases from V and 5 bases from J, with 10 bases in between. The CDR3: CASSRGLHNEQFF. Written as DNA, the CDR3 is TGTGCCAGCAGCCGCGGCTTACACAATGAGCAGTTCTTC.

For this clone: Its ends do not fully match the called genes, so a read error is possible. The chain's CDR3 is CSSSSREGGGNQPQHF. In nucleotides, the CDR3 is TGTTCCAGCAGCTCTCGGGAGGGGGGAGGTAATCAGCCCCAGCATTTT. V is TRBV7-9 and J is TRBJ1-5, with D perhaps TRBD1 (6 bases). From germline, CDR1 is SEHNR and CDR2 FQNEAQ (reference sequence). This CDR3 has 16 amino acids.

This chain joins TRBV7-2 and TRBJ2-1; 8 nucleotides match TRBD1. Per germline, CDR1 SGHTA and CDR2 FQGNSA. CDR3 length: 16 amino acids. The ends lost 5 bases at V and 2 bases at J; junction bases unmatched: 8. Here the CDR3 reads CASSANRGFPYNEQFF. CDR3 bases: TGTGCCAGCAGCGCCAACAGGGGGTTCCCCTACAATGAGCAGTTCTTC.

This clone was seen only a few times. The chain employs TRBV7-9 and TRBJ1-4; 8 nucleotides line up with TRBD1. V was clipped by 5 bases and J by 8 bases; unmatched bases: 7. The germline CDR1 and CDR2 sequences are SEHNR and FQNEAQ (reference sequence). This CDR3 spans 14 amino acids. Written as DNA, the CDR3 is TGTGCCAGCAGCGCGACGGACAGGGAGGAAAAACTGTTTTTT. Its protein is CASSATDREEKLFF.

The chain joins TRBV6-1 to TRBJ2-6, with D unresolved. Per the germline V gene, CDR1 is MNHNS and CDR2 is SASEGT. With 5 bases removed from V and 0 bases from J, the gap between germline ends came to 8 bases. The CDR3 runs 15 residues. The CDR3 is CASSFFSSGANVLTF. In DNA form, the CDR3 reads TGTGCCAGCAGTTTTTTTAGCTCTGGGGCCAACGTCCTGACTTTC.

The chain couples TRBV18 to TRBJ1-3; D uncertain. The V end was cut by 2 bases, the J end by 0 bases, with 17 bases between. CDR3 length equals 18 residues. Germline loops: CDR1 KGHSH, CDR2 LQKENI. The CDR3 sequence: CASSPFTSQTSSGNTIYF. The DNA of the CDR3 is TGTGCCAGCTCACCATTTACATCACAGACGAGCTCTGGAAACACCATATATTTT.

The sample holds a few counts of this clone. The chain has TRBV2 and TRBJ2-1; D might be TRBD2 (5 bases). Trimming removed 6 bases from V and 9 bases from J, with 15 bases in between. This CDR3 contains 13 residues. Germline values: CDR1 SNHLY, CDR2 FYNNEI. The CDR3 protein is CASRDGPRGEQFF. For the CDR3, the DNA is TGTGCCAGCAGGGATGGACCCCGGGGTGAGCAGTTCTTC.

The J gene is TRBJ2-1, the V gene TRBV27; D is unresolved. The CDR3 sequence is 12 residues long. V was clipped by 2 bases and J by 9 bases, with 8 bases between them. CDR1 MNHEY and CDR2 SMNVEV come from the germline V gene (reference sequence). CDR3 bases: TGTGCCAGCAGTTTACCAGCGCGTGAGCAGTTCTTC. Its translation is CASSLPAREQFF.

J is TRBJ2-1 and V is TRBV4-2; D is possibly TRBD2 (6 bases). Trimming removed 8 bases at V and 4 bases at J, with 18 bases between. Germline CDR1 and CDR2: LGHNA and YNFKEQ. The CDR3 has 15 residues. Written as DNA, the CDR3 is TGTGCCAGCTCGAAAGGACTACTTTTATACAATGAGCAGTTCTTC. Protein: CASSKGLLLYNEQFF.

This clone was seen only once. The V and J genes are TRBV7-7 and TRBJ1-3, with D tentatively TRBD1 (5 bases). V was shortened by 6 bases and J by 2 bases, with 11 bases between the two germline ends. Germline CDR1 SSHAT, CDR2 FNYEAQ (reference sequence). This CDR3 spans 14 amino acids. The CDR3 spells CASSQGLPGNTIYF. CDR3 sequence (DNA): TGTGCCAGCAGTCAGGGCCTGCCTGGAAACACCATATATTTT. The full variable domain, in which reference TRBV7-7 and TRBJ1-3 provide the parts outside the CDR3, is GAGVSQSPRYKVTKRGQDVTLRCDPISSHATLYWYQQALGQGPEFLTYFNYEAQPDKSGLPSDRFSAERPEGSISTLTIQRTEQRDSAMYRCASSQGLPGNTIYFGEGSWLTVV.

The chain carries TRBV4-3 and TRBJ2-5, with a weak D call TRBD1 (5 bases). The CDR3 consists of 16 residues. Germline CDR1 LGHNA, CDR2 YSLEER. V was shortened by 2 bases and J by 4 bases, with 17 bases between the two germline ends. For the CDR3, the DNA is TGCGCCAGCAGCCAAACAGGCGGCCTTAAAGGAGAGACCCAGTACTTC. Amino acid sequence: CASSQTGGLKGETQYF.

This rearrangement joins TRBV19 to TRBJ1-2; D ambiguous. Germline V lookup: CDR1 LNHDA, CDR2 SQIVND (reference sequence). This CDR3 is 14 amino acids long. V was cut by 6 bases and J by 7 bases, with 18 bases left in between. The CDR3 DNA is TGTGCCAGTAGCCAGACGGAGGGCTTGGGTGGCTACACCTTC. It yields the protein CASSQTEGLGGYTF.

V gene TRBV15 combines with J gene TRBJ1-4; no clear D gene. The CDR3 runs to 15 residues. Germline-derived CDR1 and CDR2 are LNHNV and YYDKDF (reference sequence). Trimming removed 5 bases at V and 0 bases at J, with 10 bases between. In DNA form, the CDR3 reads TGTGCCACCAGCCTCACCGGGGCAACTAATGAAAAACTGTTTTTT. Translated, it gives CATSLTGATNEKLFF.